The 3 T cell receptor beta chains reported below all come from one sample, sequenced in a study of technical replicates of blood from a few donors. Assay used: immunoSEQ multiplex PCR; TCRdb lists only in-frame clones, some missing. The table records about 93,000 clones, about 95% of them present only once. Source material: T cells isolated from PBMCs. The source of these receptors is a human donor in good health.

The chain combines TRBV7-9 with TRBJ1-2; a weak D match, TRBD1 (6 bases). V lost 4 bases and J lost 2, with 17 bases in between. CDR1 is SEHNR, CDR2 FQNEAQ, per germline (reference sequence). This CDR3 contains 16 residues. The CDR3 loop reads CASSSAVGRGNYGYTF. The CDR3 DNA follows: TGTGCCAGCAGCTCAGCAGTTGGGAGGGGGAACTATGGCTACACCTTC.

The V gene is TRBV5-4, the J gene TRBJ1-2; 8 bases match TRBD1. Trimming cost V 6 bases and J 7 bases; bases outside gene matches: 14. Germline loops: CDR1 SGHNT, CDR2 YYREEE (reference sequence). The CDR3 extends over 15 amino acids. This CDR3 is CASTNRTGHSVGYTF. The DNA of the CDR3 is TGTGCCAGCACCAATCGGACAGGGCATTCTGTTGGCTACACCTTC.

This chain joins TRBV6-5 and TRBJ2-2; D gene unclear. Germline values: CDR1 MNHEY, CDR2 SVGAGI. The CDR3 totals 16 residues. Trimming removed 2 bases at V and 7 bases at J, with 17 bases between. CDR3 DNA: TGTGCCAGCAGTTACCCCCCGAACCCGAGTATCGGGGAGCTGTTTTTT. It yields the protein CASSYPPNPSIGELFF.